The 9 T cell receptor beta chains below come from one sample, sequenced in a study of cytomegalovirus exposure and HLA in healthy donors. The primer mix had 60 Vbeta and 13 Jbeta primers. Assay used: immunoSEQ multiplex PCR; TCRdb lists only in-frame clones, some missing. Here the sample spans under 95,000 clones, over 60% being singletons. Sequenced material: PBMCs. Receptor source: a male donor in good health and CMV-seronegative.

This rearrangement joins TRBV7-3 to TRBJ2-5; maybe TRBD1 (6 bases). Germline lookup yields CDR1 SGHTA and CDR2 FQGTGA. CDR3 length equals 14 residues. Between the trimmed V and J ends, which lost 5 bases and 1 base, there was a span of 11 bases. The CDR3, as DNA: TGTGCCAGCAGCAGCACAGGGCTCCAAGAGACCCAGTACTTC. Translated, it gives CASSSTGLQETQYF.

The chain links TRBV6-5 to TRBJ1-1, with D possibly matching TRBD1 (6 bases). CDR3 size: 16 residues. Germline V CDR1 and CDR2: MNHEY, SVGAGI. V was pared by 2 bases and J by 4 bases, with 17 bases between. The CDR3 loop is CASSYDAGEGGTEAFF. The CDR3, as DNA: TGTGCCAGCAGTTACGATGCAGGGGAAGGTGGCACTGAAGCTTTCTTT.

The J gene is TRBJ1-1, the V gene TRBV29-1, with unresolved D. The CDR3 totals 12 residues. CDR1 is SQVTM, CDR2 ANQGSEA, per germline. Trimming took off 5 bases at V and 5 bases at J, with 12 bases between the two ends. The CDR3, as DNA: TGCAGCGTTTCAGGACGGGGAACTGAAGCTTTCTTT. Amino acid sequence: CSVSGRGTEAFF.

This clone was detected only once. The chain uses TRBV29-1 and TRBJ1-1, with 9 bases lining up with TRBD1. Germline V CDR1 and CDR2: SQVTM, ANQGSEA. CDR3 length: 14 amino acids. The V gene end was trimmed by 4 bases and the J gene end by 4 bases; junction bases not matched to a gene: 7. The CDR3 DNA sequence: TGCAGCGTTGTAACAGGGGGCGATGGCACTGAAGCTTTCTTT. This codes for CSVVTGGDGTEAFF. The full variable domain, in which reference TRBV29-1 and TRBJ1-1 provide the parts outside the CDR3, is SAVISQKPSRDICQRGTSLTIQCQVDSQVTMMFWYRQQPGQSLTLIATANQGSEATYESGFVIDKFPISRPNLTFSTLTVSNMSPEDSSIYLCSVVTGGDGTEAFFGQGTRLTVV.

This clone was observed once. The rearrangement uses TRBV7-2 and TRBJ1-2; perhaps TRBD1 as D (6 bases). Germline lookup yields CDR1 SGHTA and CDR2 FQGNSA. V lost 1 base and J lost 4, with 16 bases in between. This CDR3 has 16 amino acids. The CDR3 loop reads CASSLVSGDLGYGYTF. The CDR3 DNA reads as TGTGCCAGCAGCTTAGTGTCAGGGGATTTGGGCTATGGCTACACCTTC.

V gene TRBV7-9 combines with J gene TRBJ2-5; D might be TRBD1 (5 bases). The end of the DNA is better explained by TRBJ2-7, so the J call may be wrong. Germline lookup yields CDR1 SEHNR and CDR2 FQNEAQ (reference sequence). The CDR3 runs to 13 residues. The DNA of the CDR3 is TGTGCCAGCAGCTTTGACAGTTCCTACGAGCAGTACTTC. This encodes CASSFDSSYEQYF.

This chain uses TRBV10-3 with TRBJ1-3, with no clear D. The V and J ends lost 0 bases and 4 bases respectively, with 13 bases between them. The CDR3 runs 16 residues. Looked up from germline, CDR1 is ENHRY and CDR2 is SYGVKD. The CDR3 nucleotides read TGTGCCATCAGTGAGTCAGCTCCCACGAACGGAAACACCATATATTTT. This encodes CAISESAPTNGNTIYF.

The V gene is TRBV6-1, the J gene TRBJ1-1; TRBD1 agrees at 7 bases. Trimming removed 5 bases from V and 3 bases from J; junction bases left unmatched: 3. The CDR3 covers 13 residues. Germline V gives CDR1 MNHNS, CDR2 SASEGT. CDR3: CASSFQGDTEAFF. CDR3 coding DNA: TGTGCCAGCAGTTTTCAGGGGGACACTGAAGCTTTCTTT.

The chain employs TRBV27 and TRBJ2-7; tentatively, D is TRBD1 (6 bases). In germline, CDR1 is MNHEY, CDR2 SMNVEV (reference sequence). The CDR3 has 16 residues. Trimming shortened V by 0 bases and J by 0 bases, and 12 bases separated the two germline ends. CDR3 DNA: TGTGCCAGCAGTTTATCTGGGGGCCCGGTCTCCTACGAGCAGTACTTC. Its translation is CASSLSGGPVSYEQYF.